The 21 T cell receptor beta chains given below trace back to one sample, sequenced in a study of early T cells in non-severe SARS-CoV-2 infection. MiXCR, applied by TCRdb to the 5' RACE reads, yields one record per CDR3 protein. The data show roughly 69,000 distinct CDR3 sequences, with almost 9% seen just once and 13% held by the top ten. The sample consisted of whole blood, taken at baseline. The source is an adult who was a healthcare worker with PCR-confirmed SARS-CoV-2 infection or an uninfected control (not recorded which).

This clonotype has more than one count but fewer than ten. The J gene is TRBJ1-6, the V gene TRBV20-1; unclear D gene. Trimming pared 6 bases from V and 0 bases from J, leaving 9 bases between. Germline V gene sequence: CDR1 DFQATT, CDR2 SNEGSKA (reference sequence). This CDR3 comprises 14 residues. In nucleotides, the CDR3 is TGCAGTGCCCGATTTGGCTCCTATAATTCACCCCTCCACTTT. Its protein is CSARFGSYNSPLHF.

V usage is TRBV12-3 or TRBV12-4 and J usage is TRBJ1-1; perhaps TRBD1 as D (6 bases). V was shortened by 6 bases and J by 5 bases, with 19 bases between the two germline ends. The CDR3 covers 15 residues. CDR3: CASSPRGRGRTEAFF. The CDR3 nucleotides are TGTGCCAGCAGCCCAAGAGGCAGGGGACGAACTGAAGCTTTCTTT.

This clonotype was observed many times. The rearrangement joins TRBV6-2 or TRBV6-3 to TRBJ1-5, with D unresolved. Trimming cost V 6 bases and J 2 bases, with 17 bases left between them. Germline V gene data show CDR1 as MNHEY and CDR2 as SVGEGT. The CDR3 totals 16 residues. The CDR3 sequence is CASSPHEGRGNQPQHF. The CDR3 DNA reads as TGTGCCAGCAGCCCCCATGAGGGAAGGGGCAATCAGCCCCAGCATTTT.

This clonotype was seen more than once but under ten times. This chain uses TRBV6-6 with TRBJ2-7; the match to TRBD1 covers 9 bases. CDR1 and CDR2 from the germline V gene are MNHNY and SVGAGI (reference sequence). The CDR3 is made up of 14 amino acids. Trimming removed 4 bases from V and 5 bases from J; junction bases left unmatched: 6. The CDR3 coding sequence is TGTGCCAGCAGTTCCGGGACAGGGAACAACGAGCAGTACTTC. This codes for CASSSGTGNNEQYF.

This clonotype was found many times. For the CDR3, the DNA is TGTGCCAGTAGTACCACGGGAACCGGCGAGCAGTACTTC. Its translation is CASSTTGTGEQYF. The genes are TRBV19 and TRBJ2-7; D may be TRBD2 (5 bases). The germline V gene encodes CDR1 LNHDA and CDR2 SQIVND (reference sequence). Deletions cut 4 bases from V and 6 bases from J, with 13 bases between. This CDR3 is 13 amino acids long.

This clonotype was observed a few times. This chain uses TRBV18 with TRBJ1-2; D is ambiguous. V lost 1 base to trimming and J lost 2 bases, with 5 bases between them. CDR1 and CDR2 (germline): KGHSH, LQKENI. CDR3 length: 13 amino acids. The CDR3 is CASSPQQNYGYTF. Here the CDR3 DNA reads TGTGCCAGCTCACCACAACAAAACTATGGCTACACCTTC.

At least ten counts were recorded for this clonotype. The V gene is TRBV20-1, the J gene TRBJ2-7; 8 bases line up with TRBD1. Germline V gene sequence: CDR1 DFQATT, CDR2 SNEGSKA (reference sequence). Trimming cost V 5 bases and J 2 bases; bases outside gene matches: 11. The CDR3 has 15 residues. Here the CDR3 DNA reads TGCAGTGCTCAGTACCGGGACAGGTTCACCTACGAGCAGTACTTC. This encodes CSAQYRDRFTYEQYF.

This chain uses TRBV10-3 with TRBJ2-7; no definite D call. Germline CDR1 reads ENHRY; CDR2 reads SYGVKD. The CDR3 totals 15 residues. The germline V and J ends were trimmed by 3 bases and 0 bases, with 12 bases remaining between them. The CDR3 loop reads CAISDPARLSYEQYF. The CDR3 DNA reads TGTGCCATCAGTGATCCCGCCAGACTCTCCTACGAGCAGTACTTC.

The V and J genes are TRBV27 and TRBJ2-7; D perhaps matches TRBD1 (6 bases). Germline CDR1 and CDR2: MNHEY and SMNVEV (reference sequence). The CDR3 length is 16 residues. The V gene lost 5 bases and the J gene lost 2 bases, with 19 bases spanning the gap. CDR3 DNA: TGTGCCAGCAGTGCCCACAGACAGGCTCCCCCCTACGAGCAGTACTTC. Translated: CASSAHRQAPPYEQYF.

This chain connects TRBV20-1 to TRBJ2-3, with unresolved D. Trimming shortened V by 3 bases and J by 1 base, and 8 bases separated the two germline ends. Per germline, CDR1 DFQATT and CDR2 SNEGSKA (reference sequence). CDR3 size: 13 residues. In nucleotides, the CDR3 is TGCAGTGCTAGGGGGTTTGGCACAGATACGCAGTATTTT. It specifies CSARGFGTDTQYF.

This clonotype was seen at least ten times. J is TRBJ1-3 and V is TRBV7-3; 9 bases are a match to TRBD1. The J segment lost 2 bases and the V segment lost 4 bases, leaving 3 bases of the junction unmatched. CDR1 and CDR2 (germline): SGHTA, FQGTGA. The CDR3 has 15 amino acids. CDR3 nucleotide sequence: TGTGCCAGCAGCTACGGACAGGGGACTGGAAACACCATATATTTT. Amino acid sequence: CASSYGQGTGNTIYF.

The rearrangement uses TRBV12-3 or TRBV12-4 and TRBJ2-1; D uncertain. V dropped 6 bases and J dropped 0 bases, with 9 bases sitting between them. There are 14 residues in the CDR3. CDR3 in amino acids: CASSLLSSYNEQFF. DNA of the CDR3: TGTGCCAGCAGCCTCCTGAGCTCCTACAATGAGCAGTTCTTC.

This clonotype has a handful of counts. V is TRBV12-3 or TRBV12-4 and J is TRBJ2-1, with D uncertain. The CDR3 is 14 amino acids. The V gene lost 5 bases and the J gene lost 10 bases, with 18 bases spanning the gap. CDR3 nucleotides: TGTGCCAGCAGTCCGTGGGGTACCTTGGGGGAGCAGTTCTTC. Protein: CASSPWGTLGEQFF.

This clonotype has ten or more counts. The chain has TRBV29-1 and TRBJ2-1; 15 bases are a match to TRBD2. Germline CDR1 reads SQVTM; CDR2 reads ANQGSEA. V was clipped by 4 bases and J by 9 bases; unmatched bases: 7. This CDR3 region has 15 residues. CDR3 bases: TGCAGCGTTGGGGCAGGGGGACTAGCGGGAGGTGAGCAGTTCTTC. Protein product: CSVGAGGLAGGEQFF.

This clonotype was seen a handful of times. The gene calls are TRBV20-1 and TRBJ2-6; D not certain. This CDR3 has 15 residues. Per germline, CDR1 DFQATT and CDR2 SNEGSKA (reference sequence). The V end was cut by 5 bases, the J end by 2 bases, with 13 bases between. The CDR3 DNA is TGCAGTGCTCCCCCCGCTAGGGCTGGGGCCAACGTCCTGACTTTC. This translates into CSAPPARAGANVLTF.

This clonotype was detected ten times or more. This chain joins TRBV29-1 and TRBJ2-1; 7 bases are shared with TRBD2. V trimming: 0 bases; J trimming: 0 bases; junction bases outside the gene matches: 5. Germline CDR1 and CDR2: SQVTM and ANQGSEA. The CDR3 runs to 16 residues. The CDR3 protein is CSVEDPGLSSYNEQFF. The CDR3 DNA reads TGCAGCGTTGAAGATCCGGGACTAAGCTCCTACAATGAGCAGTTCTTC.

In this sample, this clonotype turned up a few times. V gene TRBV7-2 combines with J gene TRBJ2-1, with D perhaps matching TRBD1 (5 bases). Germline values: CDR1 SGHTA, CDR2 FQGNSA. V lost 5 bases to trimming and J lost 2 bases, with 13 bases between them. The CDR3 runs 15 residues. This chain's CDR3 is CASSRSGATYNEQFF. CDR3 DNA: TGTGCCAGCAGCCGAAGTGGGGCTACCTACAATGAGCAGTTCTTC. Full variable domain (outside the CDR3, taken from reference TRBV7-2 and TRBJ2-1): GAGVSQSPSNKVTEKGKDVELRCDPISGHTALYWYRQSLGQGLEFLIYFQGNSAPDKSGLPSDRFSAERTGGSVSTLTIQRTQQEDSAVYLCASSRSGATYNEQFFGPGTRLTVL.

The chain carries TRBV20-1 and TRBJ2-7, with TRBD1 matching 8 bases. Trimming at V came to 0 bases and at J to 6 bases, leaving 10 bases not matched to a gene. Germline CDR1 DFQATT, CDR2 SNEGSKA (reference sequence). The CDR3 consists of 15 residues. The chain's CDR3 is CSARDPTGDTSEQYF. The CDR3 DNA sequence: TGCAGTGCTAGAGACCCGACAGGGGACACATCCGAGCAGTACTTC.

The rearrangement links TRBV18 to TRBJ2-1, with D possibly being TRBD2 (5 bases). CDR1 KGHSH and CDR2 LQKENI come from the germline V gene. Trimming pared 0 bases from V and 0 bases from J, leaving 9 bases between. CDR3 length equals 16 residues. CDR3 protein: CASSPPSGGSYNEQFF. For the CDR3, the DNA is TGTGCCAGCTCACCACCGAGCGGCGGCTCCTACAATGAGCAGTTCTTC.

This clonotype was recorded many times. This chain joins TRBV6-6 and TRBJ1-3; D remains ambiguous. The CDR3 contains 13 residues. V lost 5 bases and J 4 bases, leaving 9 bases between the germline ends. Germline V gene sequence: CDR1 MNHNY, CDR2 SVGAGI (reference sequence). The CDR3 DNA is TGTGCCAGCAGTCTCTTACAGGGAAACACCATATATTTT. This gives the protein CASSLLQGNTIYF.

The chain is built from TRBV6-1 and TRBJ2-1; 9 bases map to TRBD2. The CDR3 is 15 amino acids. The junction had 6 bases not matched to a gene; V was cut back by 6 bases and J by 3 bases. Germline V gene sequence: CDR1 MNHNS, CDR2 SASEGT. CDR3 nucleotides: TGTGCCAGCAGCCTAGGACTAGCGAACTACAATGAGCAGTTCTTC. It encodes CASSLGLANYNEQFF.